This note documents a single T cell receptor beta chain sequence. Its antigen remains unidentified. This specimen comes from a study of T cell responses to AZD1222 COVID-19 vaccine. Repertoires were generated with immunoSEQ multiplex PCR, while TCRdb's copy carries only in-frame clones and drops some. The data contain 65,000 to 80,000 clones, 88% of them seen just once; the ten biggest clones take up more than 4.5%. General observations from the study: In all cases, repertoires were sampled only after the peak T cell response. The study found vaccine-associated CD4 TCRs spanning spike, dominant at 160-218 and 743-854. Donor demographics were predominantly white British with a female majority; clonal diversity may be underestimated. Following two doses of AZD1222, Spike-specific TCR breadth and depth rose.

Trimming at V came to 5 bases and at J to 6 bases, leaving 5 bases not matched to a gene. The length of the CDR3 is 14 residues. CDR1 is SGHRS, CDR2 YFSETQ, per germline. The TCR comes from an adult who received the MenACWY meningococcal vaccine as a control. The sample consisted of peripheral blood, taken 28 days after the second dose of the MenACWY control vaccine. V gene TRBV5-1 combines with J gene TRBJ1-6; TRBD1 matches at 7 bases. The CDR3 protein is CASRPGQPNSPLHF. CDR3 sequence (DNA): TGCGCCAGCAGACCGGGACAGCCTAATTCACCCCTCCACTTT.